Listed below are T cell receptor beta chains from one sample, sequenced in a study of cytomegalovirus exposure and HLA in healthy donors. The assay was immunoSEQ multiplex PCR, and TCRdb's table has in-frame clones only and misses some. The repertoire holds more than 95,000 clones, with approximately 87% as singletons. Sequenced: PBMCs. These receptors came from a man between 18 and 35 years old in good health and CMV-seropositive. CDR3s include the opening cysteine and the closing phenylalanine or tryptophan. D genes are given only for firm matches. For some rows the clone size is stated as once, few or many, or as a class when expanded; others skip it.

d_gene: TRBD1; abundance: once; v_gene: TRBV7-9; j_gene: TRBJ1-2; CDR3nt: TGTGCCAGCAGCTTACCCGACAGGGGACAGAGCACCTTC; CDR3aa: CASSLPDRGQSTF
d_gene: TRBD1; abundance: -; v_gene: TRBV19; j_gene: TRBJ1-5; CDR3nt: TGTGCCAGTAGTATCCTGGGACAGGGGCATCAGCCCCAGCATTTT; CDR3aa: CASSILGQGHQPQHF
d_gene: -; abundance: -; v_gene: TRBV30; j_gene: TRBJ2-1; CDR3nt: TGTGCCTGGAGGACTAACAATGAGCAGTTCTTC; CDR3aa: CAWRTNNEQFF
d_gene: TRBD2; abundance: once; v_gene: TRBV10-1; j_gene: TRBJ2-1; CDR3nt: TGCGCCAGCGGGACTAGCGGGGGGGCCATGGATGAGCAGTTCTTC; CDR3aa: CASGTSGGAMDEQFF
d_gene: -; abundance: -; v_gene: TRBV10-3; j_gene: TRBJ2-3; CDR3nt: TGTGCCACGCAAGACGTGGGGGGGCCGAATACGCAGTATTTT; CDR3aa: CATQDVGGPNTQYF
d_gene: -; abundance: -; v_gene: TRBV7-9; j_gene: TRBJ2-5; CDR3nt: TGTGCCAGCAGCTTCCCATTGGGGGGACAGCAAGAGACCCAGTACTTC; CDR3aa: CASSFPLGGQQETQYF
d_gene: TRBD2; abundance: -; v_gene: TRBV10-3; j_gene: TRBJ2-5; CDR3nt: TGTGCCATCAGTGATGGGGGGGGTCGGCCGGAGACCCAGTACTTC; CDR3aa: CAISDGGGRPETQYF
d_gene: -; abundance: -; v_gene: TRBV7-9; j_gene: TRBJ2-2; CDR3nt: TGTGCCAGCAGCTTCGGGGGACTGAACACCGGGGAGCTGTTTTTT; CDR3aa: CASSFGGLNTGELFF
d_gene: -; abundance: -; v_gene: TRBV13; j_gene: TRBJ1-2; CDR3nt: TGTGCCAGCAGCTCCCTCCTAGACAGGACTCATGGCTACACCTTC; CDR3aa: CASSSLLDRTHGYTF
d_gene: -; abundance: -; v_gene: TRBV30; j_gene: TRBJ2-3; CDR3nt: TGTGCCTGGAGTGACTTCGTGGGTATCAGGGCGCAGTATTTT; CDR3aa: CAWSDFVGIRAQYF
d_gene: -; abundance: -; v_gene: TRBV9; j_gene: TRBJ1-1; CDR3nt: TGTGCCAGCAGCGTAGGTCAGAGGGCGAACACTGAAGCTTTCTTT; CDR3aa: CASSVGQRANTEAFF
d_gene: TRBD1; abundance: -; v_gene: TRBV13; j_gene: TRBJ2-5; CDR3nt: TGTGCCAGCAGCGCCGAGACAGGGGGCATCCAAGAGACCCAGTACTTC; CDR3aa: CASSAETGGIQETQYF
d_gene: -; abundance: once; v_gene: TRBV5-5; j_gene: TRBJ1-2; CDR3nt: TGTGCCAGCAGCTTGGATTTCGGGTTCTATGGCTACACCTTC; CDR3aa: CASSLDFGFYGYTF
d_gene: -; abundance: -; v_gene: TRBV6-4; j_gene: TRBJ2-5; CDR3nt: TGTGCCAGCAGAGCCTCCGGGACACCAAGGAGCGGAGAGACCCAGTACTTC; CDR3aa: CASRASGTPRSGETQYF
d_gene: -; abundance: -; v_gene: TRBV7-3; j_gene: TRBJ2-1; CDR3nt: TGTGCCAGCAGCTTGAGACTTAACAATGAGCAGTTCTTC; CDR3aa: CASSLRLNNEQFF
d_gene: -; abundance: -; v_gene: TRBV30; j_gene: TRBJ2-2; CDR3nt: TGTGCCTGGAGTGTGTCGGTCATGGTCGGGGAGCTGTTTTTT; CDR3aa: CAWSVSVMVGELFF
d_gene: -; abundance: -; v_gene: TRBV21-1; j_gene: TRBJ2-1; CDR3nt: TGTGCCAGCAGCAAATTAGGCAGTACTACCTACAATGAGCAGTTCTTC; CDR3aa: CASSKLGSTTYNEQFF
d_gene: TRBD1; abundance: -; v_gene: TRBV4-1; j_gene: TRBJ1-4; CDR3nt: TGCGCCAGCAGCCCTTGGGACAGGGGGCTTGAAAAACTGTTTTTT; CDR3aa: CASSPWDRGLEKLFF
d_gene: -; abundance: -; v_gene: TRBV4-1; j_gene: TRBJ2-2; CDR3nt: TGCGCCAGCAGCCGTCGAGAGTCGGGGGACACCGGGGAGCTGTTTTTT; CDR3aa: CASSRRESGDTGELFF
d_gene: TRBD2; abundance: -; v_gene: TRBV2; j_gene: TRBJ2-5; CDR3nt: TGTGCCAGCAGTGCACTAGCGGGGGGTCCCACTGGTGGAGAGACCCAGTACTTC; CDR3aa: CASSALAGGPTGGETQYF
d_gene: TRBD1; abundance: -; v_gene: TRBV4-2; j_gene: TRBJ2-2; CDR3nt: TGTGCCAGCAGCCCGGGGACAGTCGGGGAGCTGTTTTTT; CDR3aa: CASSPGTVGELFF
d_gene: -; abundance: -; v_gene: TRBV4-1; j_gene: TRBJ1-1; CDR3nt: TGCGCCAGCAGTGGTGAAGGTGGCGCGGGCACTGAAGCTTTCTTT; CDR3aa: CASSGEGGAGTEAFF